These T cell receptor beta chains were read from a single sample in a study of beta chain features in type 1 diabetes. The protocol was immunoSEQ multiplex PCR, while the TCRdb copy is restricted to in-frame clones and leaves out a portion. Altogether under 850,000 clones are present, about an eighth being singletons, with the ten largest covering 0.022%. The sample taken for sequencing was naive CD4+ T cells from blood. The source is a man aged 18-30 years with type 1 diabetes. CDR3s include the opening cysteine and the closing phenylalanine or tryptophan. The D gene is left open where the match is weak. Clone size is stated in some rows and not others, as once, few, many or a class when expanded.

CDR3aa: CAISEGVYGYTF
CDR3nt: TGTGCCATCAGTGAAGGGGTCTATGGCTACACCTTC
abundance: .
v_gene: TRBV10-3
j_gene: TRBJ1-2
d_gene: .

CDR3aa: CAWTSGQVVREQYF
CDR3nt: TGTGCCTGGACCTCAGGACAGGTGGTGAGGGAGCAGTACTTC
abundance: few
v_gene: TRBV30
j_gene: TRBJ2-7
d_gene: TRBD1

CDR3aa: CSVYRGEGETQYF
CDR3nt: TGCAGCGTTTACAGGGGGGAAGGGGAGACCCAGTACTTC
abundance: few
v_gene: TRBV29-1
j_gene: TRBJ2-5
d_gene: TRBD1

CDR3aa: CASSQTSQETQYF
CDR3nt: TGCGCCAGCAGCCAAACTTCACAAGAGACCCAGTACTTC
abundance: .
v_gene: TRBV4-1
j_gene: TRBJ2-5
d_gene: .

CDR3aa: CAWSEILLRDSNQPQHF
CDR3nt: TGTGCCTGGAGTGAAATTCTCTTGAGAGATAGCAATCAGCCCCAGCATTTT
abundance: few
v_gene: TRBV30
j_gene: TRBJ1-5
d_gene: .

CDR3aa: CASSDSLGSPLHF
CDR3nt: TGTGCCAGCAGTGACAGTTTAGGTTCACCCCTCCACTTT
abundance: few
v_gene: TRBV2
j_gene: TRBJ1-6
d_gene: .

CDR3aa: CAISSTLGPFYEQYF
CDR3nt: TGTGCCATCAGCTCCACCTTGGGGCCCTTCTACGAGCAGTACTTC
abundance: .
v_gene: TRBV10-3
j_gene: TRBJ2-7
d_gene: .

CDR3aa: CASSEPGRRETQYF
CDR3nt: TGTGCCAGCAGCGAACCGGGAAGGCGGGAGACCCAGTACTTC
abundance: .
v_gene: TRBV9
j_gene: TRBJ2-5
d_gene: .

CDR3aa: CASSLEGSGANVLTF
CDR3nt: TGCGCCAGCAGCTTGGAAGGGAGTGGGGCCAACGTCCTGACTTTC
abundance: few
v_gene: TRBV5-1
j_gene: TRBJ2-6
d_gene: .

CDR3aa: CASRGRPQETQYF
CDR3nt: TGTGCCAGCAGAGGGAGGCCCCAAGAGACCCAGTACTTC
abundance: few
v_gene: TRBV21-1
j_gene: TRBJ2-5
d_gene: .

CDR3aa: CASSVAGQYPLYNSPLHF
CDR3nt: TGTGCCAGCAGCGTAGCGGGACAGTATCCACTGTATAATTCACCCCTCCACTTT
abundance: few
v_gene: TRBV9
j_gene: TRBJ1-6
d_gene: TRBD1

CDR3aa: CASSSNRGQETQYF
CDR3nt: TGTGCCAGCTCATCAAACAGGGGCCAAGAGACCCAGTACTTC
abundance: once
v_gene: TRBV18
j_gene: TRBJ2-5
d_gene: TRBD1

CDR3aa: CASSLRGTYEQYF
CDR3nt: TGTGCCAGCAGCTTGCGGGGCACCTACGAGCAGTACTTC
abundance: .
v_gene: TRBV5-4
j_gene: TRBJ2-7
d_gene: .

CDR3aa: CAWRQQYTEAFF
CDR3nt: TGTGCCTGGAGACAACAGTACACTGAAGCTTTCTTT
abundance: .
v_gene: TRBV30
j_gene: TRBJ1-1
d_gene: .

CDR3aa: CASLRGETDTQYF
CDR3nt: TGTGCCAGCCTCAGGGGGGAAACAGATACGCAGTATTTT
abundance: .
v_gene: TRBV18
j_gene: TRBJ2-3
d_gene: .

CDR3aa: CAWSVRVNTEAFF
CDR3nt: TGTGCCTGGAGTGTACGGGTGAACACTGAAGCTTTCTTT
abundance: .
v_gene: TRBV30
j_gene: TRBJ1-1
d_gene: .